One and the same sample provided the 26 T cell receptor beta chains below, sequenced in a study of blood T cell repertoires in COVID-19. Data came from immunoSEQ multiplex PCR; TCRdb stores just in-frame clones and leaves some out. Counted here are nearly 95,000 clones, around 90% occurring once; the ten biggest clones make up around 5%. The sample comprised peripheral blood. Receptors originate from a woman of 80 years or more with acute or convalescent COVID-19.

CDR3 coding DNA: TGTGCCAGCAGCTTCGAGGGAAGGACGACAGATACGCAGTATTTT. Protein: CASSFEGRTTDTQYF. The gene calls are TRBV7-8 and TRBJ2-3; D is possibly TRBD2 (5 bases). The germline V gene encodes CDR1 SGHVS and CDR2 FQNEAQ. This CDR3 is 15 amino acids long. V was clipped by 3 bases and J by 3 bases, with 13 bases between them.

The chain joins TRBV19 to TRBJ2-3; 14 positions match TRBD2. Germline V gene data show CDR1 as LNHDA and CDR2 as SQIVND (reference sequence). The V gene end was trimmed by 3 bases and the J gene end by 5 bases; junction bases not matched to a gene: 4. The CDR3 has 16 residues. DNA of the CDR3: TGTGCCAGTAGTATCGGACTAGCGGGGGGATTAGATACGCAGTATTTT. Its protein is CASSIGLAGGLDTQYF.

J is TRBJ1-2 and V is TRBV27; D is ambiguous. The CDR3 extends over 12 amino acids. Trimming shortened V by 8 bases and J by 7 bases, and 14 bases separated the two germline ends. Germline CDR1 and CDR2: MNHEY and SMNVEV (reference sequence). Written as DNA, the CDR3 is TGTGCCAGCTCCCAAGCCTTCGGTGGCTACACCTTC. Amino acid sequence: CASSQAFGGYTF.

The chain is built from TRBV12-3 or TRBV12-4 and TRBJ1-6; a weak D match, TRBD1 (5 bases). The CDR3 spans 13 residues. V lost 5 bases, J lost 10 bases, and 12 bases lay in between. The CDR3 nucleotides are TGTGCCAGCAGTCCTCCAGGGTTCTCACCCCTCCACTTT. Translating it yields CASSPPGFSPLHF.

The chain recombines TRBV9 with TRBJ2-3; the match to TRBD1 covers 12 bases. The CDR3 spans 15 residues. Germline V gene data show CDR1 as SGDLS and CDR2 as YYNGEE. After removal of 0 bases from V and 6 bases from J, the junction contained 2 bases not matched to a gene. CDR3 sequence (DNA): TGTGCCAGCAGCGTAGTGGGACAGGGGGCTGATACGCAGTATTTT. It translates to CASSVVGQGADTQYF.

The rearrangement uses TRBV5-6 and TRBJ1-2; 9 bases match TRBD1. The germline V gene encodes CDR1 SGHDT and CDR2 YYEEEE. V was clipped by 1 base and J by 2 bases; unmatched bases: 3. The CDR3 spans 15 residues. This chain's CDR3 is CASSLKDRGNYGYTF. The CDR3 bases are TGTGCCAGCAGCTTGAAGGACAGGGGAAACTATGGCTACACCTTC.

This chain uses TRBV5-4 with TRBJ2-3; 11 bases agree with TRBD2. Germline-derived CDR1 and CDR2 are SGHNT and YYREEE (reference sequence). The junction had 17 bases not matched to a gene; V was cut back by 4 bases and J by 4 bases. This CDR3 comprises 19 residues. The CDR3 DNA reads as TGTGCCAGCAGCCGGCCGGCTAGCGGGGGGTCTCGAGGGGCAGATACGCAGTATTTT. The encoded protein is CASSRPASGGSRGADTQYF.

V and J are TRBV19 and TRBJ1-4; maybe TRBD1 (6 bases). This CDR3 region has 14 residues. Germline assignment: CDR1 LNHDA and CDR2 SQIVND (reference sequence). The V end lost 6 bases, the J end lost 6 bases, and 14 bases lay between the germline ends. CDR3 region: CASRLTGKDEKLFF. In nucleotides, the CDR3 is TGTGCCAGTAGATTAACAGGGAAGGATGAAAAACTGTTTTTT.

The chain has TRBV29-1 and TRBJ2-7; weak D call: TRBD2 (5 bases). Trimming took off 6 bases at V and 6 bases at J, with 15 bases between the two ends. The CDR3 is 12 amino acids. Germline V gives CDR1 SQVTM, CDR2 ANQGSEA. The DNA of the CDR3 is TGCAGCGTAAACGAGGGCCCCTCCGAGCAGTACTTC. Its translation: CSVNEGPSEQYF.

The chain couples TRBV4-1 to TRBJ2-1, with TRBD2 matching over 9 bases. The CDR3 runs to 17 residues. The germline V gene encodes CDR1 MGHRA and CDR2 YSYEKL. Losses at the gene ends were 1 base for V and 0 bases for J; bases not matched to a gene: 4. The CDR3 protein is CASSQVLAGSSYNEQFF. CDR3 DNA sequence: TGCGCCAGCAGCCAAGTCCTAGCGGGAAGCTCCTACAATGAGCAGTTCTTC.

The CDR3 DNA is TGTGCCAGCAGCTACCCCCCCGGGCGGGGGGAGGCGGATACGCAGTATTTT. Its translation is CASSYPPGRGEADTQYF. The rearrangement links TRBV7-3 to TRBJ2-3; 8 bases line up with TRBD2. The germline V gene has CDR1 SGHTA and CDR2 FQGTGA. Losses at the gene ends were 4 bases for V and 6 bases for J; bases not matched to a gene: 15. This CDR3 has 17 residues.

The J gene is TRBJ2-1, the V gene TRBV5-6, with a weak D call TRBD2 (6 bases). The CDR3 consists of 16 residues. Trimming took 7 bases from V and 3 from J, leaving 20 bases between them. The V gene's germline CDR1 is SGHDT and CDR2 YYEEEE. The CDR3 reads CASCLDLGSDYNEQFF. The DNA for the CDR3 is TGTGCCAGCTGCCTTGACCTCGGGAGTGACTACAATGAGCAGTTCTTC.

V is TRBV18 and J is TRBJ2-3, with a possible D match to TRBD2 (6 bases). CDR3 length: 15 amino acids. The V gene lost 2 bases and the J gene lost 1 base, with 10 bases spanning the gap. The germline V gene encodes CDR1 KGHSH and CDR2 LQKENI. The CDR3 protein is CASSPIERGTDTQYF. CDR3 in DNA: TGTGCCAGCTCACCAATCGAGCGGGGCACAGATACGCAGTATTTT.

The chain combines TRBV5-1 with TRBJ2-5; 8 bases map to TRBD1. CDR1 is SGHRS, CDR2 YFSETQ, per germline. The CDR3 has 14 residues. V dropped 5 bases and J dropped 4; count of bases not matched to a gene: 7. CDR3 sequence reads: CASRHNQGAETQYF. CDR3 DNA: TGCGCCAGCAGGCACAATCAGGGGGCAGAGACCCAGTACTTC. The full variable domain, completed using reference TRBV5-1 and TRBJ2-5, is KAGVTQTPRYLIKTRGQQVTLSCSPISGHRSVSWYQQTPGQGLQFLFEYFSETQRNKGNFPGRFSGRQFSNSRSEMNVSTLELGDSALYLCASRHNQGAETQYFGPGTRLLVL.

The CDR3 protein is CASSPGQGAYEQYF. Here the CDR3 DNA reads TGTGCCAGCTCACCGGGACAGGGGGCTTACGAGCAGTACTTC. The V call is TRBV18, the J call TRBJ2-7, with 12 bases aligning to TRBD1. This CDR3 has 14 amino acids. Germline-derived CDR1 and CDR2 are KGHSH and LQKENI. After removal of 3 bases from V and 4 bases from J, the junction contained 1 base not matched to a gene.

In nucleotides, the CDR3 is TGCGCCAGCAGCTCCCAGGAGGTAGCGGGGGGTCCCTACGAGCAGTACTTC. Translation gives CASSSQEVAGGPYEQYF. The gene calls are TRBV5-1 and TRBJ2-7, with TRBD2 matching over 10 bases. This CDR3 is built from 17 residues. Trimming at V came to 3 bases and at J to 2 bases, leaving 11 bases not matched to a gene. CDR1 is SGHRS and CDR2 is YFSETQ in the germline V gene.

This chain joins TRBV28 and TRBJ1-5; tentative D call: TRBD1 (5 bases). V lost 8 bases, J lost 6 bases, and 14 bases lay in between. This CDR3 has 13 amino acids. CDR1 and CDR2 (germline): MDHEN, SYDVKM. CDR3 DNA sequence: TGTGCCAGCCGGGGGGGAGGCGGTCAGCCCCAGCATTTT. Translated, it gives CASRGGGGQPQHF.

The gene calls are TRBV13 and TRBJ2-1, with D tentatively TRBD2 (6 bases). The CDR3 has 15 residues. Trimming removed 5 bases from V and 9 bases from J, with 20 bases in between. Looked up from germline, CDR1 is PRHDT and CDR2 is FYEKMQ (reference sequence). The CDR3 sequence is CASSDRDSVKGEQFF. DNA of the CDR3: TGTGCCAGCAGCGACCGGGACTCGGTTAAGGGTGAGCAGTTCTTC.

CDR3 region: CASSPSQTGELFF. The CDR3 DNA reads TGTGCCAGCAGCCCAAGTCAGACCGGGGAGCTGTTTTTT. The chain joins TRBV5-6 to TRBJ2-2; unclear D gene. The CDR3 has 13 residues. With 4 bases removed from V and 5 bases from J, the gap between germline ends came to 9 bases. Germline CDR1 reads SGHDT; CDR2 reads YYEEEE.

This sequence joins TRBV2 and TRBJ1-2, with TRBD1 matching 7 bases. J was trimmed by 3 bases and V by 6 bases; bases with no gene match: 7. Germline CDR1 reads SNHLY; CDR2 reads FYNNEI. The CDR3 length is 14 residues. CDR3: CASRKEGADYGYTF. CDR3 DNA sequence: TGTGCCAGCAGGAAGGAGGGGGCGGACTATGGCTACACCTTC.

The V call is TRBV28, the J call TRBJ2-7, with TRBD1 matching 8 bases. The CDR3 loop spans 16 amino acids. Unmatched junction bases numbered 13, after V lost 5 bases and J lost 4 bases. CDR1 and CDR2 (germline): MDHEN, SYDVKM. CDR3: CASSPSGQGIRYEQYF. CDR3 DNA: TGTGCCAGCAGTCCATCCGGACAGGGCATTCGTTACGAGCAGTACTTC.

This clone came up once. This chain links TRBV18 with TRBJ1-1, with D hard to call. V lost 5 bases and J 0 bases, leaving 7 bases between the germline ends. This CDR3 is 13 amino acids long. Germline V gives CDR1 KGHSH, CDR2 LQKENI. This chain's CDR3 is CASSAGMNTEAFF. The CDR3 coding sequence is TGTGCCAGCTCAGCCGGGATGAACACTGAAGCTTTCTTT.

This clone has a single count. The J gene is TRBJ1-5, the V gene TRBV5-1; a weak D match, TRBD1 (6 bases). Trimming took off 4 bases at V and 0 bases at J, with 8 bases between the two ends. Germline V CDR1 and CDR2: SGHRS, YFSETQ. This CDR3 region has 14 residues. CDR3 sequence (DNA): TGCGCCAGCAGCCCACAGGGTAGCAATCAGCCCCAGCATTTT. Protein sequence: CASSPQGSNQPQHF.

The chain has TRBV5-1 and TRBJ2-7, with 8 bases identical to TRBD2. The ends lost 4 bases at V and 4 bases at J; junction bases unmatched: 4. Germline V CDR1 and CDR2: SGHRS, YFSETQ. The CDR3 has 13 residues. CDR3 nucleotide sequence: TGCGCCAGCAGCCGGGGACTAGATTACGAGCAGTACTTC. Its translation is CASSRGLDYEQYF. The full variable domain, with the rest looked up from reference TRBV5-1 and TRBJ2-7, is KAGVTQTPRYLIKTRGQQVTLSCSPISGHRSVSWYQQTPGQGLQFLFEYFSETQRNKGNFPGRFSGRQFSNSRSEMNVSTLELGDSALYLCASSRGLDYEQYFGPGTRLTVT.

This rearrangement joins TRBV27 to TRBJ2-7; 7 bases agree with TRBD1. Germline CDR1 reads MNHEY; CDR2 reads SMNVEV (reference sequence). Trimming cost V 5 bases and J 3 bases; bases outside gene matches: 7. This CDR3 is built from 14 residues. DNA for the CDR3: TGTGCCAGCAGTATAAGACAGGGCGGCTACGAGCAGTACTTC. It encodes CASSIRQGGYEQYF.

The chain has TRBV30 and TRBJ2-5; D perhaps matches TRBD1 (6 bases). The CDR3 contains 12 residues. Trimming removed 0 bases at V and 4 bases at J, with 6 bases between. The germline V gene has CDR1 GTSNPN and CDR2 SVGIG (reference sequence). This chain's CDR3 is CAWSVRGETQYF. CDR3 DNA: TGTGCCTGGAGTGTCAGGGGAGAGACCCAGTACTTC.